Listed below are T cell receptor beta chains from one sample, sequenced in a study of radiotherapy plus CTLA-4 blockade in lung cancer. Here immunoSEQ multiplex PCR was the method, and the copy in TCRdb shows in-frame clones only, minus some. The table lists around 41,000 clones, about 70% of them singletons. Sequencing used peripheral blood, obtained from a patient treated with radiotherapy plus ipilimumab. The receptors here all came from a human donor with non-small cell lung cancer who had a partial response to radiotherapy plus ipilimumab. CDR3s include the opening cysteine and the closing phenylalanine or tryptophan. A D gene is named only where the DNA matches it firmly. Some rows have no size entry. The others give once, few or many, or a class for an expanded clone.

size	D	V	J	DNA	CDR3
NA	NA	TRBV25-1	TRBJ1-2	TGTGCCAGCAGTGAACCAGGGCGGGGGTATGGCTACACCTTC	CASSEPGRGYGYTF
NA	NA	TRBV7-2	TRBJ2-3	TGTGCCAGCAGCCGAGGGTGGGCAGATACGCAGTATTTT	CASSRGWADTQYF
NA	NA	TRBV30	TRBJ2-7	TGTGCCTGGAGTCAAGGAGGGCCACGTGAGCAGTACTTC	CAWSQGGPREQYF
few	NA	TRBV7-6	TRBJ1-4	TGTGCCAGCAGCCCCGGGAGCTTTGAAAAACTGTTTTTT	CASSPGSFEKLFF
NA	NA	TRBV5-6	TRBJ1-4	TGTGCCAGCAGCTTAGGTACTTCGGGAGAAAAACTGTTTTTT	CASSLGTSGEKLFF
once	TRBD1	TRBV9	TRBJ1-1	TGTGCCAGCAGCGTAGACCATTCACAGGGGGCACGGACTGAAGCTTTCTTT	CASSVDHSQGARTEAFF
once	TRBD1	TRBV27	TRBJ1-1	TGTGCCAGCAGTTTACTGGGACAGGGGGCGCATGATGAAGCTTTCTTT	CASSLLGQGAHDEAFF
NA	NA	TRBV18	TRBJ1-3	TGTGCCAGCTCACCCCGGACAGTTCCTGGAAACACCATATATTTT	CASSPRTVPGNTIYF
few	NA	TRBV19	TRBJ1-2	TGTGCCAGTAGTTCCGACCGGGGTGGCTACACCTTC	CASSSDRGGYTF
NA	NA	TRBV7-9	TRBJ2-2	TGTGCCAGCAGCTTAGGAGGAGGGGGCACAGGCACCGGGGAGCTGTTTTTT	CASSLGGGGTGTGELFF